The 5 T cell receptor beta chains listed next were all sequenced from one sample in a study of early T cells in non-severe SARS-CoV-2 infection. TCRdb re-called the 5' RACE reads with MiXCR, one entry per CDR3 protein. Here the sample spans about 25,000 distinct CDR3 sequences, 4.5% to 7% being singletons. Sequencing input: whole blood. These TCRs come from an adult who was a healthcare worker with PCR-confirmed SARS-CoV-2 infection or an uninfected control (not recorded which).

This chain links TRBV19 with TRBJ1-2; no clear D. V lost 3 bases and J lost 8, with 16 bases in between. CDR1 is LNHDA, CDR2 SQIVND, per germline (reference sequence). This CDR3 has 14 amino acids. CDR3 sequence (DNA): TGTGCCAGTAGTATGCGGCAGGCCACCGAGGGCTACACCTTC. This gives the protein CASSMRQATEGYTF.

The chain employs TRBV28 and TRBJ1-1; TRBD1 might be the D (5 bases). Looked up from germline, CDR1 is MDHEN and CDR2 is SYDVKM. V gave up 7 bases and J gave up 5 bases, with 11 bases separating them. This CDR3 region has 12 residues. The CDR3 is CASTLRGTEAFF. CDR3 sequence (DNA): TGTGCCAGCACCCTGAGGGGAACTGAAGCTTTCTTT.

This clonotype was recorded at least ten times. The CDR3 here is CASSLRDNYEQYF. CDR3 DNA sequence: TGTGCCAGCAGCCTCCGGGACAACTACGAGCAGTACTTC. The rearrangement links TRBV7-2 to TRBJ2-7; TRBD1 might be the D (6 bases). The ends were cut back, 5 bases at V and 3 bases at J, with 11 bases in the middle. Germline CDR1 and CDR2: SGHTA and FQGNSA. The length of the CDR3 is 13 residues.

This clonotype was detected ten times or more. This chain connects TRBV4-1 to TRBJ2-2, with 10 bases matching TRBD2. The CDR3 runs 17 residues. Germline lookup yields CDR1 MGHRA and CDR2 YSYEKL. V shed 0 bases and J 9 bases; nucleotides not matched to a gene: 10. CDR3 nucleotide sequence: TGCGCCAGCAGCCAAGAGGGGCCGAGCGGGGGGGCCCGGGAGCTGTTTTTT. Protein: CASSQEGPSGGARELFF.

There are many counts of this clonotype. The chain couples TRBV3-1 to TRBJ2-3; D remains unclear. The V end was cut by 4 bases, the J end by 6 bases, with 11 bases between. The CDR3 covers 13 residues. In germline, CDR1 is LGHDT, CDR2 YNNKEL (reference sequence). CDR3 protein: CASSPVSPDTQYF. CDR3 nucleotide sequence: TGTGCCAGCAGCCCCGTTTCTCCCGATACGCAGTATTTT.